Given below is one T cell receptor beta chain in context. The antigen this receptor binds is unknown. Per-nucleotide qualities are absent, and no much larger clonotype sits a single base away. This entry comes from a study of shared clonotypes between healthy human individuals (TCRdb year 2020). In the study overall: A few men and two women, aged 18 to 49 years, made up the cohort. For each donor, three plates each were used for CD4 naive and CD4 memory, two plates were used for CD8 naive, and one plate was used for CD8 memory. To estimate repertoire size and how much clonotypes are shared between individuals, the study performed deep sequencing of blood TCR repertoires from five healthy adults. Libraries were prepared and TCR repertoires were sequenced by different laboratories using diverse techniques, in order to increase sequencing depth and limit assay-specific biases. Leukapheresis yielded between about 0.94 and 8.9 billion PBMCs per donor. Results and caveats for the whole study, not just this receptor: Based on pairwise subsampling, the degree of clonotype sharing among donors was expected to be affected by sequencing depth. Clonotypes shared by all four sorted-subset donors showed higher generation probabilities than non-shared clonotypes. Because the study included a small number of donors, the genetic and exposure-history diversity represented was limited. Incomplete sequencing was indicated by rarefaction of sorted-subset datasets, despite the large sequencing depth. When a handful of donors were compared, the shared fraction of clonotypes was roughly 4.8% for naive CD4, 3% to 4% for naive CD8, roughly 2.5% for memory CD4, and 0.35% to 0.4% for memory CD8. Naive subsets generally had larger estimated clonotype richness than memory subsets did. Only blood was sampled, and tissue TCR repertoires likely differ from those in blood.

CD8 naive samples were obtained by positive selection for CCR7 among CD45RO-negative cells, yielding a CD45RA+CCR7+ population from which TemRA cells were excluded. The donors were healthy, HIV-negative adults with no recently reported acute infections or vaccinations. Every donor was a Caucasian adult residing in Nashville, Tennessee, USA. After blood collection by leukapheresis, PBMCs were isolated using Ficoll-Histopaque density gradient centrifugation and then cryopreserved in the vapor phase of liquid nitrogen. Analytical flow cytometry was used to check the purity and quantity of each magnetically sorted T cell population. Genomic DNA was isolated from each sorted fraction and quantified by UV absorbance on a Nanodrop 2000c. Using the deep immunoSEQ assay, TCR CDR3 regions were amplified from genomic DNA by multiplex PCR. For each cell subset, the extracted genomic DNA was distributed evenly across all wells of several immunoSEQ 96-well plates, and each plate served as one replicate. Each replicate PCR for sorted subsets received about 210 ng genomic DNA, equal to about 29,000 T cell genomes. Purified libraries were measured with a Qubit 3.0 fluorometer, size-checked on a Bioanalyzer 2100, and measured again with the KAPA Library Quantification kit. Every immunoSEQ 96-well plate was sequenced on a separate single-read 150-cycle Illumina NextSeq 550 flow cell. Per the source publication's procedure: Because the immunoSEQ output held only junctional sequences and lacked quality scores, the filtering could not match the filtering applied to full-length reads. To assign V/J genes and CDR3, sequences were annotated against IMGT germline references using PyIR, a Python wrapper for IgBLAST v1.9. Reads were removed for weak V/J assignments (E-value above 1e-6), missing CDR3, stop codons, out-of-frame junctions, or ambiguous translated residues. V3J clonotypes were defined as sequences sharing an identical inferred V gene, J gene, and CDR3 amino acid sequence. Percentage overlap between repertoires was calculated by dividing the number of shared unique clonotypes by the size of the smaller repertoire. RTK rarefaction, the Chao1 estimator, and Recon v2.1 estimates of unobserved clonotypes were used to assess repertoire richness. For all TCRbeta clonotypes obtained by the gDNA method from a handful of donors, generation probabilities were computed with OLGA. The source is immuneACCESS, and TCRdb retained only in-frame sequences with V and J called. Part of the clones is not carried over; for the studies checked, unresolved V genes explain less than half of this, and the remainder is unexplained. The DNA gave D and trimming, while V, J and clone size come from that table. In all, the sample holds about 1,800,000 clones, and over 85% of those were seen once. Together, the top ten hold 1.2% of the sample.

The source is a man between 18 and 29 years old in good health. The material sequenced was naive CD8+ T cells sorted from blood. The cell subset or site label on this specimen signifies: CD45RA+CCR7+.

The CDR3 region: CASSLAGLSYNEQFF. The nucleotides are TGTGCCAGCAGCTTAGCGGGGTTGTCCTACAATGAGCAGTTCTTC. The chain links TRBV7-6 with TRBJ2-1; no confident D gene assignment can be made. V gives up 0 bases and J gives up 1 base, and the segment between their germline ends measures 7 bases. The cysteine opens and the phenylalanine closes a CDR3 of 15 amino acids. Of all the DNA, just the CDR3 is kept, 45 bases in frame from base 1. The CDR1 and CDR2 encoded by the germline V gene are SGHVS and FNYEAQ.